This TCR beta chain was recorded in a study of cytomegalovirus exposure and HLA in healthy donors. Comment on this clone: Its antigen remains unidentified.

Study results and limitations: There were several of the most significant clusters that appeared linked to common viral pathogens in a later analysis. Earlier analysis found most TCR beta V segments productive about 87% or about 30% of the time.

Germline lookup yields CDR1 SEHNR and CDR2 FQNEAQ (reference sequence). The trim removed 5 bases at V and 2 bases at J, leaving 8 bases unmatched. The CDR3 extends over 15 amino acids. This PCR relied on a set of 60 Vbeta primers and 13 Jbeta primers. TCRdb's copy holds only in-frame clones and misses some; the assay was immunoSEQ multiplex PCR. Here the sample spans about 100,000 clones, roughly two thirds being singletons. Sequencing input: PBMCs. The origin of this receptor is a man in his forties in good health and CMV-seronegative. The J gene is TRBJ2-7, the V gene TRBV7-9; TRBD2 aligns across 8 bases. The CDR3 is CASSHIRGGPYEQYF. The CDR3 nucleotides are TGTGCCAGCAGCCACATACGGGGGGGCCCCTACGAGCAGTACTTC.